This TCR beta chain was identified in a study of T-cell reconstitution after alpha-beta-depleted transplantation in children. Preparing the TCRbeta library involved the use of unique molecular identifiers. TCRdb re-derived calls from the PCR reads in MiXCR, one entry per CDR3 protein. The data show about 420,000 distinct CDR3 sequences, with about 17% seen just once and 25% to 30% held by the top ten. Findings and limits, study-wide: T cells produced anew were the main source of T-cell counts and diversity one year after transplant. Several hundred expanded graft clones reportedly supplied alpha-beta T cells about two months after transplant. TCRbeta diversity was high at day 60 in some patients (a result of surviving recipient T cells and thymic progenitors).

Between the trimmed V and J ends, which lost 2 bases and 7 bases, there was a span of 15 bases. CDR1 and CDR2 (germline): MNHEY, SVGEGT. The CDR3 totals 14 residues. In this sample, this clonotype turned up a few times. Its antigen is as yet unknown. This chain uses TRBV6-2 or TRBV6-3 with TRBJ2-7, with D perhaps matching TRBD1 (5 bases). The receptor's source is a boy younger than two who had a stem cell transplant for Wiskott-Aldrich syndrome, so the T cells may come from the graft donor. Sequenced material: PBMCs, mostly from graft donor cells, taken 360 days after TCRalphabeta/CD19-depleted stem cell transplant. The CDR3 region is CASSYEAGRGEQYF. In DNA, the CDR3 is TGTGCCAGCAGTTACGAGGCAGGGCGAGGAGAGCAGTACTTC.